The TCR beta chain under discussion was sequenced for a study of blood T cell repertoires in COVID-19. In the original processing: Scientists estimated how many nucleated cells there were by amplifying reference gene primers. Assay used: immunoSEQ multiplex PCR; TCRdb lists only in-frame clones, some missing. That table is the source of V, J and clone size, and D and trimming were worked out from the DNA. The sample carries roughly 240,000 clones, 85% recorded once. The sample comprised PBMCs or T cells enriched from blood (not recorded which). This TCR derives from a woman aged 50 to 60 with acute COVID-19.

The CDR3 region has the DNA TGTGCCAGCAGATCCCGACTAGCAAACACCGGGGAGCTGTTTTTT. Its translation: CASRSRLANTGELFF. This chain uses TRBV7-2 with TRBJ2-2; 7 nucleotides align to TRBD2. J was trimmed by 2 bases and V by 6 bases; bases with no gene match: 6. This CDR3 has 15 residues. CDR1 and CDR2 (germline): SGHTA, FQGNSA.